Presented here are 5 T cell receptor beta chains from one specimen sequenced in a study of graft-versus-host responses after intestinal transplantation. No antigens are known for them. Profiling relied on immunoSEQ multiplex PCR, and the TCRdb table lists in-frame clones only, not all of them. The data contain around 110,000 clones, 85% to 95% of them seen just once; the ten biggest clones take up approximately 0.25%. The material was unstimulated CD4+ T cells sorted from spleen or lymph node cells, obtained before transplant. Source of these receptors: a human donor who was the organ donor for an intestinal transplant.

J is TRBJ2-5 and V is TRBV5-1; TRBD1 matches 10 bases. Losses at the gene ends were 5 bases for V and 4 bases for J; bases not matched to a gene: 5. The CDR3 spans 14 residues. Germline V gives CDR1 SGHRS, CDR2 YFSETQ. CDR3 sequence: CASSPDRGGETQYF. The CDR3 DNA reads TGCGCCAGCAGTCCGGACAGGGGGGGAGAGACCCAGTACTTC.

Regarding this clone: The identical CDR3 is also encoded by other nucleotide sequences in the sample. As DNA, the CDR3 is TGTGCCAGCAGTTCTAAAGCGGCCACTTCCTACAATGAGCAGTTCTTC. As protein: CASSSKAATSYNEQFF. The chain is built from TRBV11-2 and TRBJ2-1, with a tentative D call TRBD2 (5 bases). Germline CDR1 and CDR2: SGHAT and FQNNGV. There are 16 residues in the CDR3. Trimming shortened V by 6 bases and J by 1 base, and 16 bases separated the two germline ends.

V and J are TRBV4-1 and TRBJ2-1; the match to TRBD2 covers 9 bases. This CDR3 comprises 14 residues. The V gene end was trimmed by 0 bases and the J gene end by 16 bases; junction bases not matched to a gene: 10. Germline CDR1 is MGHRA and CDR2 is YSYEKL. DNA of the CDR3: TGCGCCAGCAGCCAAGACGATGGCGGGAGGGCCGAATTCTTC. This codes for CASSQDDGGRAEFF.

The rearrangement links TRBV7-9 to TRBJ1-5; TRBD1 aligns across 8 bases. Trimming cost V 4 bases and J 6 bases; bases outside gene matches: 8. The CDR3 extends over 15 amino acids. In germline, CDR1 is SEHNR, CDR2 FQNEAQ (reference sequence). The CDR3, as DNA: TGTGCCAGCAGCTGGGGGACAGGTGTCGGTCAGCCCCAGCATTTT. Residues: CASSWGTGVGQPQHF.

The chain couples TRBV5-4 to TRBJ2-7, with 13 positions matching TRBD2. The CDR3 is 14 residues long. V gave up 3 bases and J gave up 4 bases; unmatched junction bases: 1. CDR1 and CDR2 from the germline V gene are SGHNT and YYREEE (reference sequence). Here the CDR3 reads CASSSGLAGYEQYF. The CDR3 coding sequence is TGTGCCAGCAGCTCGGGACTAGCGGGATACGAGCAGTACTTC.